The T cell receptor (beta chain) described here comes from a study of shared clonotypes between healthy human individuals (dated by TCRdb to the early 2020s). Looking at the study overall: Two women and a few men aged 18 to 49 years were included in the cohort. Per donor, three plates each were used for CD4 naive and CD4 memory, two for CD8 naive, and one for CD8 memory. The study deeply sequenced blood TCR repertoires of about 5 healthy adults to estimate repertoire size and the extent of clonotype sharing between individuals. Libraries were prepared and TCR repertoires were sequenced by different laboratories using diverse techniques, in order to increase sequencing depth and limit assay-specific biases. Leukapheresis yielded between about 0.85 and 9.5 billion PBMCs per donor.

What the work shows at the level of the full study, not this receptor alone: Rarefaction of sorted-subset datasets indicated incomplete sequencing despite the large sequencing depth. Naive subsets generally had larger estimated clonotype richness than memory subsets did. Based on pairwise subsampling, the degree of clonotype sharing among donors was expected to be affected by sequencing depth. Clonotypes shared by all four sorted-subset donors showed higher generation probabilities than non-shared clonotypes. Only blood was sampled, and tissue TCR repertoires likely differ from those in blood. The genetic and exposure-history diversity represented was limited by the small number of donors. When a handful of donors were compared, the shared fraction of clonotypes was about 5% for naive CD4, about 4% for naive CD8, roughly 2.5% for memory CD4, and 0.4% for memory CD8.

Healthy HIV-negative adults with no recently reported acute infections or vaccinations were included as donors. All donors were Caucasian adults living in Nashville, Tennessee, USA. CD8 memory samples were composed of magnetically selected CD45RO+ cells combined with CCR7-negative CD45RA+ effector memory (TemRA) cells. After blood collection by leukapheresis, PBMCs were isolated using Ficoll-Histopaque density gradient centrifugation and then cryopreserved in the vapor phase of liquid nitrogen. Purity and quantity of every magnetically sorted T cell population were checked by analytical flow cytometry. From each sorted fraction, genomic DNA was isolated and quantified by UV absorbance on a Nanodrop 2000c. On this clone: Its antigen has not been determined. No per-base quality is available; no much larger clone lies one base away.

Using the deep immunoSEQ assay, multiplex PCR amplified TCR CDR3 regions from genomic DNA. Genomic DNA extracted from each cell subset was distributed evenly over all wells of several immunoSEQ 96-well plates, and each plate served as one replicate. Each replicate PCR for sorted subsets received about 180 ng genomic DNA, equal to tens of thousands of T cell genomes. The purified libraries were quantified using a Qubit 3.0 fluorometer, sized with a Bioanalyzer 2100, and then quantified again using the KAPA Library Quantification kit. Every immunoSEQ 96-well plate was sequenced on a dedicated single-read 150-cycle Illumina NextSeq 550 flow cell. Concerning the study's data processing: The immunoSEQ output contained only junctional sequences without quality scores, so filtering could not match that applied to full-length reads. Sequences were annotated with PyIR, a Python wrapper for IgBLAST v1.9, using IMGT germline references to assign V/J genes and CDR3. Reads were filtered out if the reads had weak V/J assignments (E-value above 1e-6), no CDR3, stop codons, out-of-frame junctions, or ambiguous translated residues. V3J clonotypes were defined as sequences sharing an identical inferred V gene, J gene, and CDR3 amino acid sequence. The percentage overlap between two repertoires was calculated by dividing the number of shared unique clonotypes by the size of the smaller repertoire. Richness of each repertoire was evaluated using RTK rarefaction, the Chao1 estimator, and Recon v2.1 estimates of unobserved clonotypes. Generation probabilities for all TCRbeta clonotypes obtained by the gDNA method from several donors were computed using OLGA. This is the immuneACCESS table as TCRdb keeps it, with only in-frame sequences that have V and J called. A part of the clones is gone; compared with another copy, unresolved V genes explain less than half, and the rest is unexplained. V, J and clone size were drawn from that table, and D and trimming were deduced from the DNA. The sample table contains roughly 660,000 clones; only one count was recorded for about 90% of them. Together, the top ten hold about a third of the sample.

The germline V gene (reference sequence) yields SEHNR for CDR1 and FQNEAQ for CDR2. The trim is 0 bases for V and 2 bases for J, with a gap of 17 bases between the germline ends. The CDR3 goes from the cysteine to the phenylalanine over 19 residues. Only the CDR3 portion is preserved as DNA: 57 bases, with reading frame beginning at the first base. The V and J genes are TRBV7-9 and TRBJ2-6; no D gene can be assigned with confidence. Source material: memory CD8+ T cells from PBMCs. The sample's cell subset or site label is to be understood as: CD45RO+ cells pooled with CCR7-negative TemRA cells. The receptor comes from a young man in good health. Some clones in this sample may be carry-over from other donors' samples. At the DNA level, the sequence is TGTGCCAGCAGCTTAGCGTTTGGAAGGAAGGCTCCTGGGGCCAACGTCCTGACTTTC. Its product reads: CASSLAFGRKAPGANVLTF.